The 28 T cell receptor beta chains reported below all come from one sample, sequenced in a study of T cells after yellow fever vaccination. TCRdb re-analysed the 5' RACE reads in MiXCR, keeping a single row per CDR3 protein. The sample yields some 670,000 distinct CDR3 sequences, more than 9% seen once. This specimen was PBMCs, taken on the day of the yellow fever booster vaccination. These receptors all stem from a man younger than 40 who received the YFV17D yellow fever vaccine.

This clonotype has just a few counts. The rearrangement uses TRBV27 and TRBJ2-1; D gene unclear. This CDR3 is 13 amino acids long. V was pared by 5 bases and J by 12 bases, with 17 bases between. Germline V gene sequence: CDR1 MNHEY, CDR2 SMNVEV (reference sequence). CDR3 DNA: TGTGCCAGCAGTATTACCGGGCTGCGAGGGCAGTTCTTC. Translating gives CASSITGLRGQFF.

This chain joins TRBV9 and TRBJ2-5; perhaps TRBD2 as D (5 bases). CDR3 length: 14 amino acids. The germline gives CDR1 SGDLS, CDR2 YYNGEE. Trimming stripped 4 bases from V and 6 bases from J, with 16 bases between. Written as DNA, the CDR3 is TGTGCCAGCAGCTTTGAGGGAGATTCACAGACCCAGTACTTC. Its protein product is CASSFEGDSQTQYF.

The V and J genes are TRBV7-9 and TRBJ2-3; the D is unclear. The germline CDR1 and CDR2 sequences are SEHNR and FQNEAQ (reference sequence). The CDR3 is 14 residues long. V was cut by 4 bases and J by 5 bases, with 13 bases left in between. The DNA of the CDR3 is TGTGCCAGCAGCTCCATAAAACCCGGAGATACGCAGTATTTT. It encodes CASSSIKPGDTQYF.

This clonotype was seen only a few times. V usage is TRBV10-3 and J usage is TRBJ1-1, with 11 nucleotides matching TRBD1. The CDR3 is made up of 14 amino acids. Trimming removed 6 bases from V and 4 bases from J; junction bases left unmatched: 4. Per the germline V gene, CDR1 is ENHRY and CDR2 is SYGVKD. The CDR3, as DNA: TGTGCCATCAGGACCGGGACAGGGGGCACTGAAGCTTTCTTT. Translation: CAIRTGTGGTEAFF.

This clonotype has just a few counts. The rearrangement links TRBV4-3 to TRBJ2-2; D is undetermined. The CDR3 loop spans 15 amino acids. CDR1 is LGHNA and CDR2 is YSLEER in the germline V gene. V was cut by 0 bases and J by 3 bases, with 8 bases left in between. CDR3 nucleotide sequence: TGCGCCAGCAGCCAAGATCAAACAGACACCGGGGAGCTGTTTTTT. This translates into CASSQDQTDTGELFF.

This clonotype has more than one count but fewer than ten. The V call is TRBV24-1, the J call TRBJ2-1, with D possibly being TRBD1 or TRBD2 (5 bases each). The CDR3 covers 15 residues. The germline V gene encodes CDR1 KGHDR and CDR2 SFDVKD. V shed 5 bases and J shed 6 bases, with 16 bases lying between them. The CDR3, as DNA: TGTGCCACCAGTGTCGGGACCTTGGGGACCAATGAGCAGTTCTTC. Its protein is CATSVGTLGTNEQFF.

This rearrangement joins TRBV27 to TRBJ1-2, with 8 bases that match TRBD1. Germline V CDR1 and CDR2: MNHEY, SMNVEV (reference sequence). This CDR3 has 12 residues. V gave up 6 bases and J gave up 7 bases; unmatched junction bases: 4. The CDR3 protein is CASRTGVSGYTF. DNA for the CDR3: TGTGCCAGCAGGACAGGGGTCTCTGGCTACACCTTC.

At least ten counts were recorded for this clonotype. The V gene is TRBV20-1, the J gene TRBJ2-7; tentatively, D is TRBD1 or TRBD2 (5 bases each). Trimming removed 6 bases at V and 2 bases at J, with 11 bases between. The germline V gene encodes CDR1 DFQATT and CDR2 SNEGSKA (reference sequence). The CDR3 length is 12 residues. CDR3 sequence reads: CSARGGTYEQYF. The CDR3 DNA reads TGCAGTGCCCGGGGCGGCACCTACGAGCAGTACTTC.

The table lists this clonotype with a few counts. J is TRBJ2-7 and V is TRBV3-1, with 13 bases lining up with TRBD2. V lost 5 bases, J lost 5 bases, and 24 bases stayed unmatched. Germline CDR1 and CDR2: LGHDT and YNNKEL (reference sequence). The CDR3 spans 21 residues. This CDR3 reads CASSERPHIGLAGDSTHEQYF. The CDR3 nucleotides are TGTGCCAGCAGCGAAAGACCTCATATAGGACTAGCGGGAGACTCAACCCACGAGCAGTACTTC.

This clonotype was counted a few times. CDR3 loop: CASSLQGPWETQYF. CDR3 DNA sequence: TGTGCCAGCAGCTTACAGGGACCTTGGGAGACCCAGTACTTC. The chain carries TRBV7-2 and TRBJ2-5, with D tentatively TRBD1 or TRBD2 (5 bases each). Germline V gene data show CDR1 as SGHTA and CDR2 as FQGNSA. CDR3 size: 14 residues. Trimming pared 2 bases from V and 5 bases from J, leaving 12 bases between. The full variable domain, with the rest looked up from reference TRBV7-2 and TRBJ2-5, is GAGVSQSPSNKVTEKGKDVELRCDPISGHTALYWYRQSLGQGLEFLIYFQGNSAPDKSGLPSDRFSAERTGGSVSTLTIQRTQQEDSAVYLCASSLQGPWETQYFGPGTRLLVL.

This clonotype was counted many times. The chain is built from TRBV9 and TRBJ2-3, with TRBD2 identical over 12 bases. The CDR3 totals 15 residues. The junction had 3 bases not matched to a gene; V was cut back by 0 bases and J by 7 bases. Germline V gene data show CDR1 as SGDLS and CDR2 as YYNGEE. Written as DNA, the CDR3 is TGTGCCAGCAGCGTAGCTAGCGGGAGGGGGAATACGCAGTATTTT. It translates to CASSVASGRGNTQYF.

This clonotype was detected only a few times. This rearrangement joins TRBV14 to TRBJ1-1, with TRBD1 as a possible D gene (5 bases). Trimming left V 8 bases short and J 1 base short, with 17 bases between. CDR1 and CDR2 from the germline V gene are SGHDN and FVKESK. There are 15 residues in the CDR3. This CDR3 reads CASDTNTGPNTEAFF. In DNA, the CDR3 is TGTGCCAGCGACACTAATACGGGGCCGAACACTGAAGCTTTCTTT.

This clonotype was detected a few times. J is TRBJ2-7 and V is TRBV28; D gene ambiguous. The CDR3 sequence is 12 residues long. From germline, CDR1 is MDHEN and CDR2 SYDVKM. Trimming shortened V by 5 bases and J by 3 bases, and 8 bases separated the two germline ends. The CDR3 DNA sequence: TGTGCCAGCAGTCCATATATCTACGAGCAGTACTTC. It yields the protein CASSPYIYEQYF.

This rearrangement joins TRBV7-2 to TRBJ2-2; 7 bases are a match to TRBD2. The CDR3 has 15 residues. Germline V CDR1 and CDR2: SGHTA, FQGNSA. V trimming: 8 bases; J trimming: 2 bases; junction bases outside the gene matches: 8. The CDR3 nucleotides read TGTGCCAGCTCTATCAGCGGGGTAAACACCGGGGAGCTGTTTTTT. The encoded protein is CASSISGVNTGELFF.

V usage is TRBV5-1 and J usage is TRBJ1-2, with 7 bases that match TRBD1. This CDR3 comprises 15 residues. The junction had 8 bases not matched to a gene; V was cut back by 0 bases and J by 6 bases. The V gene's germline CDR1 is SGHRS and CDR2 YFSETQ. Written as DNA, the CDR3 is TGCGCCAGCAGCTTGGATGGCAGGGGGGTGGATGGCTACACCTTC. It specifies CASSLDGRGVDGYTF. Based on the CDR3 plus reference TRBV5-1 and TRBJ1-2, the full variable domain is KAGVTQTPRYLIKTRGQQVTLSCSPISGHRSVSWYQQTPGQGLQFLFEYFSETQRNKGNFPGRFSGRQFSNSRSEMNVSTLELGDSALYLCASSLDGRGVDGYTFGSGTRLTVV.

This clonotype came up a few times. The chain recombines TRBV5-1 with TRBJ1-2; TRBD1 matches at 9 bases. The CDR3 totals 14 residues. CDR1 and CDR2 from the germline V gene are SGHRS and YFSETQ. With 4 bases clipped from V and 4 bases from J, the junction kept 5 bases outside the gene matches. The CDR3 nucleotides read TGCGCCAGCAGCCCGGACAGGGGCCCCTATGGCTACACCTTC. Translation: CASSPDRGPYGYTF.

This clonotype has a handful of counts. The chain uses TRBV6-1 and TRBJ2-2; D might be TRBD1 or TRBD2, each matching 7 bases. The CDR3 has 14 residues. Trimming took 10 bases from V and 3 from J, leaving 15 bases between them. From germline, CDR1 is MNHNS and CDR2 SASEGT. CDR3 sequence: CATREGTDTGELFF. For the CDR3, the DNA is TGTGCCACCAGGGAGGGGACAGACACCGGGGAGCTGTTTTTT.

V usage is TRBV28 and J usage is TRBJ2-1, with 12 bases lining up with TRBD2. Germline trimming cut 6 bases from V and 5 bases from J; bases unmatched to any gene: 11. The CDR3 is made up of 17 amino acids. The germline gives CDR1 MDHEN, CDR2 SYDVKM. CDR3 coding DNA: TGTGCCAGCAGCCCTCTTACTCTAGCGGGAGGGCACAATGAGCAGTTCTTC. This gives the protein CASSPLTLAGGHNEQFF.

Many counts were recorded for this clonotype. The chain uses TRBV18 and TRBJ1-5, with D hard to call. The CDR3 covers 13 residues. The ends were cut back, 8 bases at V and 0 bases at J, with 8 bases in the middle. The germline CDR1 and CDR2 sequences are KGHSH and LQKENI. CDR3 nucleotides: TGTGCCAGCAGCCCGGATAGCAATCAGCCCCAGCATTTT. Its protein is CASSPDSNQPQHF.

This clonotype was counted a few times. The rearrangement uses TRBV7-2 and TRBJ2-3, with D tentatively TRBD1 (5 bases). V was clipped by 0 bases and J by 2 bases, with 27 bases between them. The CDR3 is 21 amino acids. The germline V gene encodes CDR1 SGHTA and CDR2 FQGNSA. CDR3 sequence reads: CASSLAGRGVLEWKYTDTQYF. Written as DNA, the CDR3 is TGTGCCAGCAGCTTAGCCGGAAGGGGCGTTCTTGAGTGGAAATACACAGATACGCAGTATTTT.

This clonotype was observed a handful of times. The chain employs TRBV20-1 and TRBJ2-3; a weak D match, TRBD2 (6 bases). Trimming shortened V by 0 bases and J by 0 bases, and 13 bases separated the two germline ends. The CDR3 is 16 residues long. Germline CDR1 and CDR2: DFQATT and SNEGSKA (reference sequence). The DNA for the CDR3 is TGCAGTGCTAGAGATTTCTTGGCGGGGAGCACAGATACGCAGTATTTT. This gives the protein CSARDFLAGSTDTQYF.

The V call is TRBV20-1, the J call TRBJ2-3, with 9 bases matching TRBD2. Trimming at V came to 2 bases and at J to 7 bases, leaving 13 bases not matched to a gene. This CDR3 spans 16 amino acids. CDR1 and CDR2 from the germline V gene are DFQATT and SNEGSKA (reference sequence). Here the CDR3 reads CSARPGRTSEINTQYF. The CDR3 nucleotides read TGCAGTGCTAGACCCGGACGGACTAGCGAAATAAATACGCAGTATTTT.

V is TRBV7-2 and J is TRBJ1-3; TRBD1 aligns across 7 bases. The CDR3 runs to 15 residues. Trimming removed 4 bases from V and 0 bases from J; junction bases left unmatched: 3. Germline values: CDR1 SGHTA, CDR2 FQGNSA. CDR3 loop: CASSSTGVSGNTIYF. For the CDR3, the DNA is TGTGCCAGCAGCTCTACAGGGGTCTCTGGAAACACCATATATTTT.

This clonotype was detected only a few times. The chain joins TRBV15 to TRBJ1-2; maybe TRBD1 (5 bases). Germline-derived CDR1 and CDR2 are LNHNV and YYDKDF (reference sequence). The V end lost 5 bases, the J end lost 0 bases, and 16 bases lay between the germline ends. The CDR3 spans 16 residues. The CDR3 protein is CATSGRQPASNYGYTF. CDR3 DNA sequence: TGTGCCACCAGCGGTCGACAGCCGGCCTCTAACTATGGCTACACCTTC. Drawing the rest from reference TRBV15 and TRBJ1-2, the complete variable domain is DAMVIQNPRYQVTQFGKPVTLSCSQTLNHNVMYWYQQKSSQAPKLLFHYYDKDFNNEADTPDNFQSRRPNTSFCFLDIRSPGLGDTAMYLCATSGRQPASNYGYTFGSGTRLTVV.

The V call is TRBV10-3, the J call TRBJ2-1; D tentatively reads TRBD1 or TRBD2 (7 bases each). The CDR3 runs 16 residues. The germline V and J ends were trimmed by 6 bases and 9 bases, with 24 bases remaining between them. Germline V gene sequence: CDR1 ENHRY, CDR2 SYGVKD. The CDR3 region has the DNA TGTGCCATCAGCCCCCCAACTAGCCCAGGGGGGGGTGAGCAGTTCTTC. This encodes CAISPPTSPGGGEQFF.

J is TRBJ2-7 and V is TRBV3-1, with 7 nucleotides matching TRBD1. Germline CDR1 LGHDT, CDR2 YNNKEL (reference sequence). V lost 5 bases to trimming and J lost 6 bases; unmatched junction nucleotides: 7. CDR3 length: 13 residues. CDR3 residues: CASSSYRGTEQYF. CDR3 nucleotide sequence: TGTGCCAGCAGCTCCTACAGGGGAACCGAGCAGTACTTC.

In DNA, the CDR3 is TGTGCCAGCAGCGGGAGCTACAGGGGAAGTTTAGAGTACGAGCAGTACTTC. Translated, it gives CASSGSYRGSLEYEQYF. The gene calls are TRBV7-9 and TRBJ2-7; the match to TRBD1 covers 7 bases. V shed 5 bases and J 4 bases; nucleotides not matched to a gene: 17. This CDR3 is built from 17 residues. The germline gives CDR1 SEHNR, CDR2 FQNEAQ (reference sequence). Full variable domain (rest looked up from reference TRBV7-9 and TRBJ2-7): DTGVSQNPRHKITKRGQNVTFRCDPISEHNRLYWYRQTLGQGPEFLTYFQNEAQLEKSRLLSDRFSAERPKGSFSTLEIQRTEQGDSAMYLCASSGSYRGSLEYEQYFGPGTRLTVT.

The chain employs TRBV12-3 or TRBV12-4 and TRBJ1-1, with 7 bases lining up with TRBD1. V lost 6 bases to trimming and J lost 8 bases; unmatched junction nucleotides: 15. The CDR3 has 15 amino acids. The CDR3 DNA follows: TGTGCCAGCAGGCAGGGGGGATTTCAGGGGCAGGAAGCTTTCTTT. Its translation is CASRQGGFQGQEAFF.